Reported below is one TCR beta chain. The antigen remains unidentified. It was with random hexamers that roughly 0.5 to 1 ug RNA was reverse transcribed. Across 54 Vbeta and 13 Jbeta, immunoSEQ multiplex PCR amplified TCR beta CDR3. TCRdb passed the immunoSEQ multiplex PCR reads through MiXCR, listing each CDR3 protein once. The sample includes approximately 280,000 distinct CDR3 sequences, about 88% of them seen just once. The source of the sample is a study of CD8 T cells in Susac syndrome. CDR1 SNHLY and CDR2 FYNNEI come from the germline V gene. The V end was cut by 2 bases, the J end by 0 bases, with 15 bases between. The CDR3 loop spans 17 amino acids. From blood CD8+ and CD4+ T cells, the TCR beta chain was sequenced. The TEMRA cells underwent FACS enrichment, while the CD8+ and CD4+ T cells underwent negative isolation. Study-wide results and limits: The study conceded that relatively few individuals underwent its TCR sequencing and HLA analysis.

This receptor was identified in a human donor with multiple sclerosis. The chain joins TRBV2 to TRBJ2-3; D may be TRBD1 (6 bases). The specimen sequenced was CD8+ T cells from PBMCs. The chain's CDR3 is CASSERGTYESTDTQYF. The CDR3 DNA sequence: TGTGCCAGCAGTGAAAGAGGGACATACGAGAGCACAGATACGCAGTATTTT.